The clone carrying this TCR beta chain was counted a few times. The antigen is undetermined. Trimming shortened V by 2 bases and J by 3 bases, and 20 bases separated the two germline ends. This CDR3 region has 18 residues. Germline CDR1 reads MNHEY; CDR2 reads SVGEGT. These data originate in a study of identical twins. General observations from the study: Out-of-frame alpha sequences common to twins exhibited a surplus of low generation probability. For zero-insertion analyses, partial confounding could come from invariant MAIT and iNKT cells.

Healthy Caucasian individuals made up all the donors. Template switching created a universal primer site, and the cDNA included unique molecular identifiers. TCRdb reanalysed the 5' RACE reads using MiXCR and keeps one entry per CDR3 protein. The sample consists of about 210,000 distinct CDR3 sequences, around 9.6% of them appearing once. The source of this sequence is a woman aged 18 to 35 in good health. The V gene is TRBV6-2 or TRBV6-3, the J gene TRBJ2-4; D possibly corresponds to TRBD2 (6 bases). The sequenced material came from memory (CD45RO+) T cells sorted from blood. The CDR3 DNA reads as TGTGCCAGCAGTTACCCCACCCGACTAGACAGACTCAAAAACATTCAGTACTTC. Amino acids: CASSYPTRLDRLKNIQYF.